Included here is one T cell receptor (beta chain) sequence, with context. The antigen is undetermined. These data originate in a study of neoadjuvant anti-PD-1 for oral cavity cancer. Study-wide context: Before surgery, most patients got three to four biweekly 3 mg/kg nivolumab doses. Non-progressing patients received a fourth nivolumab dose near day 43, then surgery on days 50-56.

The V and J ends lost 3 bases and 9 bases respectively, with 17 bases between them. The V gene's germline CDR1 is MDHEN and CDR2 SYDVKM. The CDR3 runs 14 residues. The repertoire was sequenced with immunoSEQ multiplex PCR; TCRdb's copy has only in-frame clones and lacks some. The sample lists tens of thousands of clones; 70% to 85% were seen once. Study-wide results and limits: TCR analyses covered only three patients per response group.

Analysis of PBMCs was direct, with no culture step. This chain uses TRBV28 with TRBJ1-1; D not resolved. The source was PBMCs, collected before nivolumab (anti-PD-1) treatment. The receptor's source is a person aged 40 to 85 with oral cavity squamous cell carcinoma. CDR3 sequence: CASSLAPVVLQAFF. The CDR3 region has the DNA TGTGCCAGCAGTTTGGCCCCCGTCGTGCTACAAGCTTTCTTT.